The text below deals with one T cell receptor beta chain. Its antigen is undetermined. Measured with immunoSEQ multiplex PCR; TCRdb has only the in-frame clones, and not every one. Of over 60,000 clones in the sample, about 90% were seen once. V lost 0 bases and J 1 base, leaving 7 bases between the germline ends. The CDR3 contains 14 residues. The V gene's germline CDR1 is SGDLS and CDR2 YYNGEE. The data were taken from a study of siplizumab effects on memory and regulatory T cells. Overall study findings and caveats: Proliferating clones, CD4+ or CD8+, lacked an assignable naive or memory phenotype in roughly 80-97% of cases.

The sequence was obtained from a human donor in good health. V gene TRBV9 combines with J gene TRBJ2-5, with a weak D call TRBD2 (5 bases). The specimen sequenced was CD8+ T cells sorted from blood. CDR3 residues: CASSVGRGQETQYF. In DNA form, the CDR3 reads TGTGCCAGCAGCGTAGGTCGGGGCCAAGAGACCCAGTACTTC.